This T cell receptor beta chain came from a study of Ad26.COV2.S vaccination and SARS-CoV-2 variants. V shed 2 bases and J 4 bases; nucleotides not matched to a gene: 6. The CDR3 is 15 residues long. Germline CDR1 reads SGHRS; CDR2 reads YFSETQ. Concerning this clone itself: Antigen unknown.

Clones were read by immunoSEQ multiplex PCR, and TCRdb kept only the in-frame ones, dropping some. Of a few hundred thousand clones in the sample, approximately 92% were seen once. Study results and limitations: Responses of T cells in total may have been underestimated by the TCR breadth and depth analyses. Marked by substantial breadth, spike-specific CD8+ and CD4+ T cell responses were reportedly seen after vaccination. Spike-specific TCR breadth was greater in vaccine than placebo recipients.

Treatment specified: about 20 received Ad26.COV2.S at low or high dose, single or two shots; about 5 received placebo; per-sample allocation not given. Sample collection was performed on day 63 after the first vaccine or placebo injection. An adult donor aged 18-55 years was enrolled in Boston. V usage is TRBV5-1 and J usage is TRBJ2-5; 9 bases match TRBD2. The TCR comes from a person aged 18-65 years who received the Ad26.COV2.S COVID-19 vaccine or a placebo. The source material was peripheral blood, sampled in a trial of Ad26.COV2.S vaccine versus placebo. The CDR3 reads CASSFLKRGAETQYF. DNA for the CDR3: TGCGCCAGCAGCTTTTTGAAGCGGGGGGCAGAGACCCAGTACTTC. Using reference TRBV5-1 and TRBJ2-5 for the parts outside the CDR3, the full variable domain is KAGVTQTPRYLIKTRGQQVTLSCSPISGHRSVSWYQQTPGQGLQFLFEYFSETQRNKGNFPGRFSGRQFSNSRSEMNVSTLELGDSALYLCASSFLKRGAETQYFGPGTRLLVL.